This T cell receptor beta chain is drawn from a study of blood T cell repertoires in COVID-19. Study-wide background: From T cells, B-cell-depleted T cells, or PBMCs came the material, which was cDNA or gDNA.

TCRdb keeps only in-frame clones here, not all; method: immunoSEQ multiplex PCR. The table has about 160,000 clones, 84% seen once; the top ten hold about 8.6%. Across under 25 US areas, participants ranged in age from about 18 to 90 years. Participants had their cohort set by participant-reported clinical history. The material sequenced was PBMCs or T cells enriched from blood (not recorded which). The sequence came from a woman aged 45-59 years who had recovered from COVID-19.

CDR3 loop: CASSPIRGGATDTQYF. DNA for the CDR3: TGTGCCAGCTCACCCATCAGAGGGGGGGCAACAGATACGCAGTATTTT. The V gene is TRBV18, the J gene TRBJ2-3; TRBD2 might be the D (7 bases). Germline V CDR1 and CDR2: KGHSH, LQKENI. V gave up 3 bases and J gave up 3 bases, with 16 bases separating them. The length of the CDR3 is 16 residues. The full variable domain, with the rest looked up from reference TRBV18 and TRBJ2-3, is NAGVMQNPRHLVRRRGQEARLRCSPMKGHSHVYWYRQLPEEGLKFMVYLQKENIIDESGMPKERFSAEFPKEGPSILRIQQVVRGDSAAYFCASSPIRGGATDTQYFGPGTRLTVL.